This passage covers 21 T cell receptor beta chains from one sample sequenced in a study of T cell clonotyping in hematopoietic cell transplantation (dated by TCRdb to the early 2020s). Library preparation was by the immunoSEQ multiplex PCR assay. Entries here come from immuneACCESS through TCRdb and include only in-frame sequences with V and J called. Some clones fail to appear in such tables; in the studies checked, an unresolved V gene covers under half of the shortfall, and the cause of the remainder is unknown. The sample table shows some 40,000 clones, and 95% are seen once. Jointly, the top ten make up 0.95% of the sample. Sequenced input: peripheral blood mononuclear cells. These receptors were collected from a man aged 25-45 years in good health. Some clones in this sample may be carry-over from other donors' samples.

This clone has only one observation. CDR3 in amino acids: CASSLSAGLPLRSTDTQYF. The CDR3 nucleotides read TGTGCCAGCAGCTTATCCGCGGGGCTCCCCCTACGTAGCACAGATACGCAGTATTTT. This rearrangement joins TRBV7-2 to TRBJ2-3, with D perhaps matching TRBD2 (6 bases). The germline V and J ends were trimmed by 2 bases and 0 bases, with 21 bases remaining between them. Looked up from germline, CDR1 is SGHTA and CDR2 is FQGNSA. This CDR3 is built from 19 residues.

CDR3 residues: CASSLPGATNEKLFF. In DNA form, the CDR3 reads TGTGCCAGCAGTTTACCAGGGGCAACTAATGAAAAACTGTTTTTT. The chain has TRBV28 and TRBJ1-4, with D perhaps matching TRBD1 (6 bases). The CDR3 spans 15 residues. Germline V CDR1 and CDR2: MDHEN, SYDVKM. V gave up 2 bases and J gave up 0 bases, with 7 bases separating them.

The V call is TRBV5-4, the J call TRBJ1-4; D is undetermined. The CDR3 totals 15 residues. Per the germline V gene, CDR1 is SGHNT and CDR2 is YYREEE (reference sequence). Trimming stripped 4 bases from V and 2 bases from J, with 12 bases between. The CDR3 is CASSPTSPTNEKLFF. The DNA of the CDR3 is TGTGCCAGCAGCCCCACGTCCCCCACTAATGAAAAACTGTTTTTT.

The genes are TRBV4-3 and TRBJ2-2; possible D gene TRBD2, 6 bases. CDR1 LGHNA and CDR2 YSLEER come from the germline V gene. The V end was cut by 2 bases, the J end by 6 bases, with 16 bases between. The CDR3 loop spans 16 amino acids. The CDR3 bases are TGCGCCAGCAGCCAACCGGGACTTGGGTCCTCCGGGGAGCTGTTTTTT. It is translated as CASSQPGLGSSGELFF.

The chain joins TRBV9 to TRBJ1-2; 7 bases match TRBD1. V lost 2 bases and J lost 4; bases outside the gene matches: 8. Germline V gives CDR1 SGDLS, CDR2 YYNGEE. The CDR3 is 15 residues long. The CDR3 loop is CASSVDRAFGYGYTF. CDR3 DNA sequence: TGTGCCAGCAGCGTTGACAGGGCTTTTGGCTATGGCTACACCTTC.

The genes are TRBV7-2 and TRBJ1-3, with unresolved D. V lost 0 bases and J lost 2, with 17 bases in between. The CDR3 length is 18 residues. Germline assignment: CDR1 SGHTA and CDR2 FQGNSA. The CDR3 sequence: CASSLALLGLQPGNTIYF. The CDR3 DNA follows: TGTGCCAGCAGCTTAGCGCTTCTGGGATTACAGCCTGGAAACACCATATATTTT.

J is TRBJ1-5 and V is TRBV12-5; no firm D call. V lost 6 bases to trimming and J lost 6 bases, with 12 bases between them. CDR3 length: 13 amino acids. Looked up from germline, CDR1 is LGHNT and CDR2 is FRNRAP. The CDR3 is CASGRALGQPQHF. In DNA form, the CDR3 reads TGTGCTAGTGGGAGGGCCCTCGGTCAGCCCCAGCATTTT.

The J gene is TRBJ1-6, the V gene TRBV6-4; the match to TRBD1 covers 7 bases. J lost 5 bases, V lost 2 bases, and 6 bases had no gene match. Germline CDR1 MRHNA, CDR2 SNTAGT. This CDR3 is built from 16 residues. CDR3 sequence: CASSDTRTGDNSPLHF. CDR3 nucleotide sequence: TGTGCCAGCAGTGACACACGCACAGGGGATAATTCACCCCTCCACTTT.

The CDR3 is CASSRGFRGGPSTDTQYF. The CDR3 region has the DNA TGTGCCAGCAGCCGAGGGTTCCGGGGGGGGCCAAGCACAGATACGCAGTATTTT. V usage is TRBV11-2 and J usage is TRBJ2-3; 8 nucleotides line up with TRBD2. CDR3 length: 18 amino acids. V lost 5 bases, J lost 0 bases, and 13 bases stayed unmatched. Germline V CDR1 and CDR2: SGHAT, FQNNGV.

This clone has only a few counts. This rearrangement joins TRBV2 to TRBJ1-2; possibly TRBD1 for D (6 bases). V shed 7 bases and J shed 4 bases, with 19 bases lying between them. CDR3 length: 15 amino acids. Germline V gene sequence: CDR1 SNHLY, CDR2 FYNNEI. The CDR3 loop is CASTPRTASAYGYTF. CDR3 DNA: TGTGCCAGCACCCCTCGGACAGCCTCCGCCTATGGCTACACCTTC. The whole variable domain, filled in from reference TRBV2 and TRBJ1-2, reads EPEVTQTPSHQVTQMGQEVILRCVPISNHLYFYWYRQILGQKVEFLVSFYNNEISEKSEIFDDQFSVERPDGSNFTLKIRSTKLEDSAMYFCASTPRTASAYGYTFGSGTRLTVV.

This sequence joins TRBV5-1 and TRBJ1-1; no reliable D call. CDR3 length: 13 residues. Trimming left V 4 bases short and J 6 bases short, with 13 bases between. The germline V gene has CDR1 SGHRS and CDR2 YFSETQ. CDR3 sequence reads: CASSPPSFAEAFF. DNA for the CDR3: TGCGCCAGCAGCCCTCCCAGCTTCGCTGAAGCTTTCTTT.

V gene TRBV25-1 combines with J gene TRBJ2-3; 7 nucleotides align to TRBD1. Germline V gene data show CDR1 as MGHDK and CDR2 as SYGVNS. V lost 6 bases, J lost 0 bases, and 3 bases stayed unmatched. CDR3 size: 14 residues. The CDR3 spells CASRGTASTDTQYF. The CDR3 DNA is TGTGCCAGCAGGGGGACAGCAAGCACAGATACGCAGTATTTT.

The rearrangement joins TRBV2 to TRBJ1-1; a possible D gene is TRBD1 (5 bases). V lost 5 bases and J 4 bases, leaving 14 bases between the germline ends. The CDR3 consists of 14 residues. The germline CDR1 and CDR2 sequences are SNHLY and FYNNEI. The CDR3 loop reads CASSLLVGGTEAFF. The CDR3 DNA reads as TGTGCCAGCAGTTTACTCGTCGGGGGCACTGAAGCTTTCTTT.

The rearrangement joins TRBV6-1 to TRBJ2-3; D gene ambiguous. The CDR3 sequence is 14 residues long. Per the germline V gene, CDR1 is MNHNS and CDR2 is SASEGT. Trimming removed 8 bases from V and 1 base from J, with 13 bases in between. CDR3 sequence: CASGRLVGTDTQYF. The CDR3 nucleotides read TGTGCCAGCGGGCGGCTGGTCGGCACAGATACGCAGTATTTT.

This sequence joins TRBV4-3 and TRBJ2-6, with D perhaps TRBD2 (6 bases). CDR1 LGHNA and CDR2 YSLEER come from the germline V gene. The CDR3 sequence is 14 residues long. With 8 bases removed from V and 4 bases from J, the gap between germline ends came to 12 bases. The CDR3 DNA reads TGCGCCAGCCTTGGGGACTCCGGGGCCAACGTCCTGACTTTC. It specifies CASLGDSGANVLTF.

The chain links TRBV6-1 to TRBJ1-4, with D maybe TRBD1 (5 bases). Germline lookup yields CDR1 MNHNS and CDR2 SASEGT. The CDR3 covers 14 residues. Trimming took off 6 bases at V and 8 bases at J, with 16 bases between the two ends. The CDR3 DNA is TGTGCCAGCAGCGCGGACGGGAGGGGAGAAAAACTGTTTTTT. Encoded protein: CASSADGRGEKLFF.

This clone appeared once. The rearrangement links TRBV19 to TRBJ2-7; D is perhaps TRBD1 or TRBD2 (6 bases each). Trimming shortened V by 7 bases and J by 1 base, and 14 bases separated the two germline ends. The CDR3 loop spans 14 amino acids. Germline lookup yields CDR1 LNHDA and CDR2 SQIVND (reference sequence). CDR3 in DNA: TGTGCCAGTACCCCGAGGGGGGAGTCCTACGAGCAGTACTTC. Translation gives CASTPRGESYEQYF.

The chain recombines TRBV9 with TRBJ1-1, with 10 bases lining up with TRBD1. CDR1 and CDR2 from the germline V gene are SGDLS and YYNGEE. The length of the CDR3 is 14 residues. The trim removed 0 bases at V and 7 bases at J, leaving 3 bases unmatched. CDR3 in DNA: TGTGCCAGCAGCGTAGGGGGACAGGGGTTTGAAGCTTTCTTT. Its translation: CASSVGGQGFEAFF.

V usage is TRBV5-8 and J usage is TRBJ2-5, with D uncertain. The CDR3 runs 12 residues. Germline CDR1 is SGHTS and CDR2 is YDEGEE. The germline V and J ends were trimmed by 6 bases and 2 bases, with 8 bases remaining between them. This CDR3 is CASTGLQETQYF. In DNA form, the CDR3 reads TGTGCCAGCACAGGATTACAAGAGACCCAGTACTTC.

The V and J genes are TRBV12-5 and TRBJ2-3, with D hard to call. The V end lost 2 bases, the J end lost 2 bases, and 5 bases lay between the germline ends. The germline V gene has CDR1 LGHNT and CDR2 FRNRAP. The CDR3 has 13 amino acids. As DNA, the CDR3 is TGTGCTAGTGGTTTGAAAGCCACAGATACGCAGTATTTT. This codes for CASGLKATDTQYF.

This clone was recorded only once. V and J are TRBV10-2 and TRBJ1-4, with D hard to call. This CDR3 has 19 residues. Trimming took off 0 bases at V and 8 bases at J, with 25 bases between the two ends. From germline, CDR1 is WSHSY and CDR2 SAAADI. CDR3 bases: TGCGCCAGCAGTGAGTCGATGGTTATGTGGTCGGACTCGGGGGAAAAACTGTTTTTT. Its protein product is CASSESMVMWSDSGEKLFF.